The 20 T cell receptor beta chains listed next were all sequenced from one sample in a study of blood T cell repertoires in COVID-19. Sequenced by immunoSEQ multiplex PCR; TCRdb stores in-frame clones only, minus some. The table has 300,000 or so clones, about 87% seen once. The material sequenced was peripheral blood. The source is a woman aged 45-65 years who had recovered from COVID-19.

The V gene is TRBV2, the J gene TRBJ1-2; D might be TRBD1 (5 bases). Germline V gives CDR1 SNHLY, CDR2 FYNNEI. With 6 bases removed from V and 8 bases from J, the gap between germline ends came to 16 bases. CDR3 length equals 13 residues. The CDR3 DNA reads TGTGCCAGCAGCCCGGAAGGGGTCGGCGGCTACACCTTC. Translating gives CASSPEGVGGYTF.

The chain employs TRBV2 and TRBJ2-7; TRBD2 matches 8 bases. Germline CDR1 reads SNHLY; CDR2 reads FYNNEI. This CDR3 region has 15 residues. Trimming cost V 4 bases and J 0 bases; bases outside gene matches: 5. Written as DNA, the CDR3 is TGTGCCAGCAGTGTCGGCGGGGGGCACTCCTACGAGCAGTACTTC. Translation gives CASSVGGGHSYEQYF.

This chain uses TRBV7-6 with TRBJ1-5; D is unclear. Germline CDR1 reads SGHVS; CDR2 reads FNYEAQ. The V end lost 2 bases, the J end lost 6 bases, and 8 bases lay between the germline ends. The CDR3 length is 13 residues. This CDR3 reads CASSLLPGQPQHF. CDR3 DNA sequence: TGTGCCAGCAGCTTATTACCGGGTCAGCCCCAGCATTTT. The variable domain in full, with the rest retrieved from reference TRBV7-6 and TRBJ1-5, is GAGVSQSPRYKVTKRGQDVALRCDPISGHVSLYWYRQALGQGPEFLTYFNYEAQQDKSGLPNDRFSAERPEGSISTLTIQRTEQRDSAMYRCASSLLPGQPQHFGDGTRLSIL.

The chain links TRBV15 to TRBJ2-7, with 7 nucleotides matching TRBD1. V trimming: 8 bases; J trimming: 0 bases; junction bases outside the gene matches: 4. Germline V gene data show CDR1 as LNHNV and CDR2 as YYDKDF (reference sequence). This CDR3 spans 13 amino acids. CDR3 DNA sequence: TGTGCCACCTCAGGGGGTGCCTCCTACGAGCAGTACTTC. Its protein product is CATSGGASYEQYF.

The chain is built from TRBV4-3 and TRBJ2-1, with 14 bases aligning to TRBD2. The CDR3 contains 20 residues. Germline assignment: CDR1 LGHNA and CDR2 YSLEER. After removal of 0 bases from V and 3 bases from J, the junction contained 10 bases not matched to a gene. CDR3 in amino acids: CASSQDEPGLAGAYYNEQFF. CDR3 sequence (DNA): TGCGCCAGCAGCCAAGATGAACCGGGACTAGCGGGGGCTTACTACAATGAGCAGTTCTTC.

The J gene is TRBJ1-1, the V gene TRBV6-5, with a possible D match to TRBD1 (5 bases). In germline, CDR1 is MNHEY, CDR2 SVGAGI. Deletions cut 6 bases from V and 10 bases from J, with 15 bases between. The CDR3 covers 12 residues. The CDR3 loop is CASSLTDFVAFF. In DNA form, the CDR3 reads TGTGCCAGCAGCCTGACAGATTTTGTAGCTTTCTTT.

This clone was seen only once. V is TRBV27 and J is TRBJ2-7, with D perhaps TRBD1 (6 bases). Germline-derived CDR1 and CDR2 are MNHEY and SMNVEV (reference sequence). V was cut by 4 bases and J by 7 bases, with 23 bases left in between. CDR3 size: 16 residues. The CDR3 DNA is TGTGCCAGCAGTTCCCCCGCAGGGCAGGGGTTGGGGGAGCAGTACTTC. Encoded protein: CASSSPAGQGLGEQYF.

V is TRBV6-1 and J is TRBJ1-4, with D tentatively TRBD1 (5 bases). Between the trimmed V and J ends, which lost 3 bases and 10 bases, there was a span of 12 bases. CDR1 is MNHNS, CDR2 SASEGT, per germline. CDR3 length: 13 residues. This CDR3 is CASSDGGSAKLFF. Here the CDR3 DNA reads TGTGCCAGCAGTGATGGGGGGTCGGCAAAACTGTTTTTT.

The rearrangement links TRBV13 to TRBJ2-1; D not resolved. CDR1 is PRHDT, CDR2 FYEKMQ, per germline (reference sequence). CDR3 size: 19 residues. Trimming pared 2 bases from V and 3 bases from J, leaving 23 bases between. The CDR3 DNA sequence: TGTGCCAGCAGCTTACGGTGGGCGCCCCGTGAAGTCCACTACAATGAGCAGTTCTTC. This codes for CASSLRWAPREVHYNEQFF.

V usage is TRBV7-3 and J usage is TRBJ2-1, with D unclear. In germline, CDR1 is SGHTA, CDR2 FQGTGA. Trimming shortened V by 4 bases and J by 2 bases, and 6 bases separated the two germline ends. The CDR3 sequence is 13 residues long. The CDR3 nucleotides are TGTGCCAGCAGCTCGCGGCCCTACAATGAGCAGTTCTTC. As protein: CASSSRPYNEQFF. The full variable domain, with the rest looked up from reference TRBV7-3 and TRBJ2-1, is GAGVSQTPSNKVTEKGKYVELRCDPISGHTALYWYRQSLGQGPEFLIYFQGTGAADDSGLPNDRFFAVRPEGSVSTLKIQRTERGDSAVYLCASSSRPYNEQFFGPGTRLTVL.

The chain couples TRBV5-5 to TRBJ2-7; TRBD2 agrees at 9 bases. This CDR3 is built from 15 residues. The junction had 9 bases not matched to a gene; V was cut back by 4 bases and J by 4 bases. The germline V gene has CDR1 SGHKS and CDR2 YYEKEE (reference sequence). CDR3 DNA: TGTGCCAGCAGCACAATAGCGGGAGCTGAGTACGAGCAGTACTTC. Residues: CASSTIAGAEYEQYF.

CDR3 nucleotide sequence: TGCGCCAGCAGCCCCCGGGAGGATAGGGGTTGGATGTTTTTT. Its protein is CASSPREDRGWMFF. J is TRBJ2-2 and V is TRBV4-1; 7 bases are shared with TRBD2. With V trimmed by 4 bases and J by 15 bases, 14 bases remained unmatched. This CDR3 contains 14 residues. Germline V lookup: CDR1 MGHRA, CDR2 YSYEKL.

This sequence joins TRBV4-1 and TRBJ1-6; 11 bases agree with TRBD1. This CDR3 is built from 16 residues. CDR1 is MGHRA and CDR2 is YSYEKL in the germline V gene. V trimming: 1 base; J trimming: 7 bases; junction bases outside the gene matches: 3. The CDR3 DNA follows: TGCGCCAGCAGCCAAGGCTGGGACAGGGGGAATTCACCCCTCCACTTT. This sequence encodes CASSQGWDRGNSPLHF.

The rearrangement links TRBV10-2 to TRBJ1-3; 9 bases line up with TRBD1. The ends lost 4 bases at V and 0 bases at J; junction bases unmatched: 7. The CDR3 contains 17 residues. Germline CDR1 WSHSY, CDR2 SAAADI. The CDR3 reads CASSALGQGSSGNTIYF. The CDR3 bases are TGCGCCAGCAGTGCCCTCGGACAGGGGAGCTCTGGAAACACCATATATTTT.

This clone was seen a few times. CDR3 region: CASSFPTGGFWTSGSAPYEQYF. The CDR3 DNA follows: TGTGCCAGCAGTTTCCCGACAGGGGGCTTCTGGACTAGCGGGAGCGCGCCCTACGAGCAGTACTTC. The chain uses TRBV28 and TRBJ2-7, with 13 bases lining up with TRBD2. The CDR3 is 22 residues long. The V and J ends lost 3 bases and 2 bases, in that order; junction bases with no gene match: 22. Germline assignment: CDR1 MDHEN and CDR2 SYDVKM.

This clone occurred once. The chain uses TRBV5-1 and TRBJ1-4; D not resolved. Germline values: CDR1 SGHRS, CDR2 YFSETQ. The germline V and J ends were trimmed by 5 bases and 4 bases, with 9 bases remaining between them. The CDR3 totals 13 residues. The DNA for the CDR3 is TGCGCCAGCAGGCCACAAAGTAATGAAAAACTGTTTTTT. Amino acids: CASRPQSNEKLFF.

Comments on this clone: A junction end diverges from the germline sequence, so it may reflect a read error. The chain links TRBV5-4 to TRBJ1-3; no reliable D call. This CDR3 is built from 13 residues. Germline assignment: CDR1 SGHNT and CDR2 YYREEE (reference sequence). DNA of the CDR3: TGTGCCAGCAGCCGAGGTAGGGAGGACCTCGGGCATTTT. Translation: CASSRGREDLGHF.

The chain recombines TRBV9 with TRBJ2-1, with 15 bases aligning to TRBD2. The CDR3 has 17 residues. Germline values: CDR1 SGDLS, CDR2 YYNGEE. Trimming at V came to 4 bases and at J to 9 bases, leaving 11 bases not matched to a gene. For the CDR3, the DNA is TGTGCCAGCAGCTCCTACACGGGACTAGCGGGAGGTAGTGAGCAGTTCTTC. As protein: CASSSYTGLAGGSEQFF.

The chain combines TRBV28 with TRBJ2-7, with TRBD1 identical over 8 bases. The germline V gene encodes CDR1 MDHEN and CDR2 SYDVKM. The CDR3 contains 17 residues. V dropped 8 bases and J dropped 0; count of bases not matched to a gene: 15. CDR3 sequence: CASLGSGGRLSSYEQYF. In DNA form, the CDR3 reads TGTGCCAGCCTCGGGTCAGGGGGCAGACTCAGCTCCTACGAGCAGTACTTC.

The rearrangement uses TRBV6-6 and TRBJ1-5; 7 bases agree with TRBD1. Germline CDR1 reads MNHNY; CDR2 reads SVGAGI (reference sequence). V gave up 6 bases and J gave up 2 bases; unmatched junction bases: 4. The CDR3 spans 14 residues. CDR3 residues: CASRRGQGNQPQHF. The CDR3 DNA follows: TGTGCCAGCAGACGAGGACAGGGCAATCAGCCCCAGCATTTT.